A single sample gave rise to the 6 T cell receptor beta chains below, sequenced in a study of blood T cell repertoires in COVID-19. Generated by immunoSEQ multiplex PCR, the TCRdb table keeps only in-frame clones and is missing some. The profile covers 200,000 to 250,000 clones, with approximately 80% appearing a single time and 7.8% taken by the ten largest. The specimen was peripheral blood. The receptors stem from an elderly woman with COVID-19, enrolled during active disease.

The CDR3 nucleotides read TGTGCCAGCAGCCCCGAGCTGGTCCGCTCTGGAAACACCATATATTTT. Its translation: CASSPELVRSGNTIYF. The chain links TRBV7-8 to TRBJ1-3; D is unclear. The CDR3 sequence is 16 residues long. V was shortened by 5 bases and J by 0 bases, with 14 bases between the two germline ends. The germline V gene has CDR1 SGHVS and CDR2 FQNEAQ.

The chain recombines TRBV9 with TRBJ2-3, with 10 positions matching TRBD2. V was pared by 0 bases and J by 5 bases, with 3 bases of the junction left unmatched. The CDR3 length is 15 residues. CDR1 is SGDLS and CDR2 is YYNGEE in the germline V gene. CDR3: CASSVGTSGGDTQYF. The CDR3 nucleotides are TGTGCCAGCAGCGTAGGGACTAGCGGTGGAGATACGCAGTATTTT.

The CDR3 nucleotides are TGTGCCAGCAGCGCACGGGGAAACACCATATATTTT. It translates to CASSARGNTIYF. The chain employs TRBV12-3 or TRBV12-4 and TRBJ1-3; unclear D gene. The CDR3 runs 12 residues. Trimming stripped 6 bases from V and 4 bases from J, with 7 bases between.

Only a few counts were recorded for this clone. V gene TRBV6-5 combines with J gene TRBJ1-1; 7 nucleotides match TRBD1. V trimming: 10 bases; J trimming: 0 bases; junction bases outside the gene matches: 8. The CDR3 totals 14 residues. The germline V gene encodes CDR1 MNHEY and CDR2 SVGAGI. The CDR3 sequence: CATRTTGMNTEAFF. The CDR3 DNA reads TGTGCCACCCGTACGACAGGGATGAACACTGAAGCTTTCTTT.

This rearrangement joins TRBV19 to TRBJ1-4, with TRBD1 as a possible D gene (6 bases). Germline V lookup: CDR1 LNHDA, CDR2 SQIVND (reference sequence). There are 11 residues in the CDR3. Trimming shortened V by 7 bases and J by 7 bases, and 7 bases separated the two germline ends. The CDR3 spells CASIGGEKLFF. The CDR3 coding sequence is TGTGCCAGTATAGGGGGTGAAAAACTGTTTTTT.

The chain links TRBV24-1 to TRBJ2-7; D might be TRBD1 (5 bases). The V and J ends lost 7 bases and 2 bases respectively, with 11 bases between them. This CDR3 is 13 amino acids long. CDR1 and CDR2 from the germline V gene are KGHDR and SFDVKD. The CDR3 is CATSTDTAYEQYF. The CDR3 DNA sequence: TGTGCCACCAGCACGGACACAGCCTACGAGCAGTACTTC.